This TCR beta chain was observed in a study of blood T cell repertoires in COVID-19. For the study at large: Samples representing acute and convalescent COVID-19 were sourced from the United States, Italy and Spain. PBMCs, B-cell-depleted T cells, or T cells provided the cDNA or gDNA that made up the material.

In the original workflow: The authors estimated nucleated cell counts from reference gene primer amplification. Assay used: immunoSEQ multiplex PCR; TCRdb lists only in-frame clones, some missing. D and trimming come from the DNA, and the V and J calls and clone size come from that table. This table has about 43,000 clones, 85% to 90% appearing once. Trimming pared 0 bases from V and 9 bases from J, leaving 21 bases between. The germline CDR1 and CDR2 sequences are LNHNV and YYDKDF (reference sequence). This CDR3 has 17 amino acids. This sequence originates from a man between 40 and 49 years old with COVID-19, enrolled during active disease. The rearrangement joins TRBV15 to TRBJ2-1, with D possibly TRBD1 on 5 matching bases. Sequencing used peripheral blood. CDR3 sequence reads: CATSRDQGAREGFEQFF. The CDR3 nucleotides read TGTGCCACCAGCAGAGACCAAGGGGCACGCGAAGGATTTGAGCAGTTCTTC.